These T cell receptor beta chains were read from a single sample in a study of cytomegalovirus exposure and HLA in healthy donors. TCRdb's table, derived via immunoSEQ multiplex PCR, lists solely in-frame clones and lacks some. This sample has 100,000 to 150,000 clones, with under 80% found just once. Sequencing was performed on PBMCs. The receptors stem from a woman aged 55-70 years in good health and CMV-seropositive. CDR3s include the opening cysteine and the closing phenylalanine or tryptophan. Each record gives: J gene, V gene, D gene, CDR3 protein. A D gene is named only where the DNA matches it firmly.

J: TRBJ2-2
V: TRBV7-2
D: TRBD1
CDR3: CASSKGQGTGELFF

J: TRBJ1-2
V: TRBV7-3
D: NA
CDR3: CASSLVRGYGYTF

J: TRBJ2-7
V: TRBV6-5
D: NA
CDR3: CASRSGRGVREQYF

J: TRBJ1-4
V: TRBV11-2
D: NA
CDR3: CASSRGQLNEKLFF

J: TRBJ1-2
V: TRBV7-2
D: NA
CDR3: CASSRRVENYGYTF

J: TRBJ2-5
V: TRBV6-1
D: NA
CDR3: CASSPAGARTQYF

J: TRBJ2-4
V: TRBV5-4
D: TRBD2
CDR3: CASSLEAGGGKNIQYF

J: TRBJ2-2
V: TRBV5-4
D: TRBD1
CDR3: CASSSDRDNTGELFF

J: TRBJ2-3
V: TRBV5-4
D: NA
CDR3: CASSLDGASESTDTQYF

J: TRBJ1-1
V: TRBV11-3
D: NA
CDR3: CASSPGQHTEAFF

J: TRBJ2-6
V: TRBV4-3
D: TRBD2
CDR3: CASSRVLAGGSGANVLTF

J: TRBJ1-1
V: TRBV13
D: NA
CDR3: CASSFPRTIRGAFF

J: TRBJ2-7
V: TRBV5-1
D: TRBD1
CDR3: CASDSGGRTGGVYGQYF

J: TRBJ2-5
V: TRBV5-1
D: NA
CDR3: CASSLVAGWLETQYF

J: TRBJ1-1
V: TRBV14
D: NA
CDR3: CASSLDRRQNTEAFF

J: TRBJ2-3
V: TRBV19
D: TRBD2
CDR3: CASSRTSGGGGGDTQYF

J: TRBJ2-5
V: TRBV5-8
D: TRBD2
CDR3: CASSFPGTSGGARETQYF

J: TRBJ1-1
V: TRBV4-2
D: NA
CDR3: CASSQESLSGVNTEAFF

J: TRBJ2-7
V: TRBV9
D: NA
CDR3: CASSVASLGEQYF

J: TRBJ2-5
V: TRBV7-3
D: NA
CDR3: CASSSQGGQETQYF

J: TRBJ1-4
V: TRBV11-2
D: NA
CDR3: CASSRGIATNEKLFF

J: TRBJ2-2
V: TRBV4-3
D: NA
CDR3: CASSQDSPGGGELFF

J: TRBJ1-2
V: TRBV5-1
D: NA
CDR3: CASSLDGGTGYGYTF

J: TRBJ2-1
V: TRBV29-1
D: TRBD1
CDR3: CSATRTGVYNEQFF

J: TRBJ2-7
V: TRBV6-6
D: NA
CDR3: CASSYGGNEQYF

J: TRBJ2-4
V: TRBV11-3
D: TRBD2
CDR3: CASTSGGSGLGNIQYF

J: TRBJ1-4
V: TRBV5-1
D: TRBD1
CDR3: CASSADRVDEKLFF

J: TRBJ2-3
V: TRBV28
D: TRBD1
CDR3: CASSLRQGVSTDTQYF

J: TRBJ2-7
V: TRBV9
D: NA
CDR3: CASSPRPGYEWDEQYF

J: TRBJ1-5
V: TRBV6-1
D: NA
CDR3: CASAVVATVDQPQHF

J: TRBJ2-2
V: TRBV6-5
D: NA
CDR3: CASSYDLYTGELFF

J: TRBJ2-5
V: TRBV5-4
D: TRBD2
CDR3: CASSLVAGGRETQYF

J: TRBJ1-2
V: TRBV7-2
D: NA
CDR3: CASSFQRGRANYGYTF

J: TRBJ1-2
V: TRBV18
D: NA
CDR3: CASHLAGAHGYTF

J: TRBJ1-1
V: TRBV18
D: NA
CDR3: CASSPGRYTEAFF

J: TRBJ1-2
V: TRBV5-1
D: TRBD1
CDR3: CASSEGQNYGYTF

J: TRBJ2-1
V: TRBV7-3
D: NA
CDR3: CASSLIPSSYNEQFF

J: TRBJ1-4
V: TRBV18
D: NA
CDR3: CASSPMSGTPNEKLFF

J: TRBJ1-1
V: TRBV27
D: TRBD1
CDR3: CASSSQGAKAFF

J: TRBJ2-3
V: TRBV4-3
D: TRBD2
CDR3: CASSQVLAGDTDTQYF

J: TRBJ2-2
V: TRBV7-2
D: NA
CDR3: CASSLYVWVGQTNTGELFF

J: TRBJ2-7
V: TRBV7-9
D: TRBD2
CDR3: CASSRTSGSPHEQYF

J: TRBJ2-1
V: TRBV7-9
D: NA
CDR3: CASSPYRVHEQFF

J: TRBJ2-3
V: TRBV15
D: NA
CDR3: CATSRDRVASDTQYF

J: TRBJ2-7
V: TRBV4-2
D: NA
CDR3: CASSQGRSYEQYF

J: TRBJ2-7
V: TRBV5-5
D: TRBD1
CDR3: CASSLSLGQHLYEQYF

J: TRBJ1-3
V: TRBV7-2
D: NA
CDR3: CASSATRGNTIYF

J: TRBJ2-5
V: TRBV7-8
D: TRBD1
CDR3: CASSPRRTGGWVQPRFETQYF

J: TRBJ2-1
V: TRBV5-4
D: TRBD1
CDR3: CATRSTGLNEQFF

J: TRBJ1-5
V: TRBV7-8
D: NA
CDR3: CASSLVPRNQPQHF

J: TRBJ2-7
V: TRBV7-3
D: NA
CDR3: CASSLRAGADYEQYF

J: TRBJ2-1
V: TRBV7-9
D: TRBD1
CDR3: CASSLEGAPYNEQFF

J: TRBJ1-5
V: TRBV25-1
D: NA
CDR3: CASSESSVAGLEQPQHF

J: TRBJ2-5
V: TRBV5-4
D: NA
CDR3: CASSWGGGAGSETQYF

J: TRBJ1-1
V: TRBV11-2
D: NA
CDR3: CASSLRVKNTEAFF

J: TRBJ2-5
V: TRBV7-2
D: TRBD1
CDR3: CASSPRTGADETQYF